These T cell receptor beta chains were read from a single sample in a study of human T cells and chemical hapten exposure. TCRdb analysed the RACE reads with MiXCR anew, one entry per CDR3 protein. The sample has more than 250,000 distinct CDR3 sequences, approximately 7.5% seen once. The sample was whole blood, taken in connection with sensitization to the hapten diphenylcyclopropenone (DPC). The receptors were sampled from a young man with alopecia areata. Some clones in this sample may be carry-over from other donors' samples. Each CDR3 is given with its conserved first and last residue.

V gene,CDR3 protein
TRBV12-3/TRBV12-4,CASSLHRVQNNSPLHF
TRBV4-2,CASSRQGASSNGYTF
TRBV5-1,CATQENVRSTDTQYF
TRBV6-2/TRBV6-3,CASSHPRGTYNEQFF
TRBV7-3,CASSPRGTAGYTF
TRBV6-4,CASSERQGNQPQHF
TRBV10-2,CASSKTSGFTDTQYF
TRBV4-3,CASSQYTGKNEQFF
TRBV7-2,CASSSNLAGAEKLFF
TRBV12-3/TRBV12-4,CASSPDRYEQYF
TRBV12-3/TRBV12-4,CASSLDRDSNQPQHF
TRBV20-1,CSASVFRGLTEAFF
TRBV20-1,CSAPTARTAQETQYF
TRBV20-1,CSARDPNGGANYGYTF
TRBV7-6,CASSVSPGTGYEQFF
TRBV7-2,CASTRDRGMAYNEQFF
TRBV20-1,CSASTGGTAEAFF
TRBV20-1,CSAPTGGSYEQYF
TRBV29-1,CSVGQGDNEQFF
TRBV2,CASGARETQYF
TRBV6-5,CASRRSGTSLNTGELFF
TRBV18,CASSPQVTGGSNYGYTF
TRBV6-2/TRBV6-3,CASSGQAGNQPQHF
TRBV24-1,CATSESGTGVQETQYF
TRBV7-9,CASSPKPGTGSYNEQFF
TRBV29-1,CSTSKAGANYNEQFF
TRBV12-3/TRBV12-4,CASSHSGTGASPLHF
TRBV12-5,CASGLDGRNTEAFF
TRBV12-5,CASGLIGNTEAFF
TRBV20-1,CSARLGQRNQPQHF
TRBV7-9,CASSSTSGRTDTQYF
TRBV7-3,CASSFLAGPQETQYF
TRBV9,CASSAQGDGEKLFF
TRBV6-6,CASSYSSFGGAFYNSPLHF
TRBV6-2/TRBV6-3,CASSYSIGLVYNEQFF
TRBV7-9,CASSLEPGLATDTQYF
TRBV6-4,CASSDSTGGGGELFF
TRBV7-9,CASSLWFSGGGGSYNEQFF
TRBV4-2,CASSQEGTATEAFF
TRBV12-3/TRBV12-4,CASSSLRSSEQYF
TRBV4-3,CASSQDIRDSLHF
TRBV7-9,CASSKGPNTEAFF
TRBV5-1,CASSLGPGQEERDGYTF
TRBV7-2,CASSDWTSGGRVF
TRBV12-3/TRBV12-4,CASSPRTDNTEAFF
TRBV10-3,CATNTDRGNSPLHF
TRBV5-1,CASSLSPSGQETQYF
TRBV6-2/TRBV6-3,CASSYLGQVEETQYF
TRBV11-2,CASSTSKGRETEAFF
TRBV11-2,CASSLGGRNGYTF
TRBV27,CASSLSGGYEQYF
TRBV11-2,CASSLRQMAFF
TRBV4-2,CASSQEISGYYEQYF